The 11 T cell receptor beta chains given below trace back to one sample, sequenced in a study of control samples from healthy donors and cancer patients. Measured with immunoSEQ multiplex PCR; TCRdb has only the in-frame clones, and not every one. The table includes over 65,000 clones, 94% detected once. Sample: blood. The receptors come from a woman aged 35 to 49 in good health.

The rearrangement links TRBV6-6 to TRBJ2-7; weak D call: TRBD2 (6 bases). V lost 2 bases, J lost 3 bases, and 11 bases lay in between. Germline CDR1 and CDR2: MNHNY and SVGAGI (reference sequence). This CDR3 is 14 amino acids long. The CDR3 protein is CASSYSGSSYEQYF. DNA for the CDR3: TGTGCCAGCAGTTACAGCGGGTCCAGCTACGAGCAGTACTTC.

The sample holds one count of this clone. The chain is built from TRBV5-5 and TRBJ2-5; D tentatively reads TRBD1 or TRBD2 (5 bases each). The CDR3 runs to 14 residues. Trimming took 4 bases from V and 6 from J, leaving 16 bases between them. Per germline, CDR1 SGHKS and CDR2 YYEKEE (reference sequence). The CDR3 loop reads CASSGDPATQTQYF. In DNA form, the CDR3 reads TGTGCCAGCAGCGGGGACCCCGCCACCCAGACCCAGTACTTC.

V gene TRBV4-2 combines with J gene TRBJ2-1; 10 bases map to TRBD2. Germline CDR1 LGHNA, CDR2 YNFKEQ. V dropped 3 bases and J dropped 4; count of bases not matched to a gene: 12. CDR3 length: 18 amino acids. The CDR3 DNA is TGTGCCAGCAGCCACCTTCAAGGACTAGCGGAAATTTACAATGAGCAGTTCTTC. It is translated as CASSHLQGLAEIYNEQFF.

CDR3 sequence: CAISVRQGSGELFF. Here the CDR3 DNA reads TGTGCCATCAGTGTTAGACAGGGTTCCGGGGAGCTGTTTTTT. The J gene is TRBJ2-2, the V gene TRBV10-3, with 7 bases fitting TRBD1. CDR1 and CDR2 from the germline V gene are ENHRY and SYGVKD. The CDR3 has 14 amino acids. Trimming cost V 4 bases and J 6 bases; bases outside gene matches: 5.

The chain carries TRBV5-1 and TRBJ2-5, with 9 bases fitting TRBD1. The trim removed 3 bases at V and 5 bases at J, leaving 11 bases unmatched. Germline-derived CDR1 and CDR2 are SGHRS and YFSETQ. The CDR3 has 16 residues. The CDR3 bases are TGCGCCAGCAGCTACAGACAGGGGGGCTTTCGGGAGACCCAGTACTTC. Residues: CASSYRQGGFRETQYF.

The gene calls are TRBV28 and TRBJ2-7; 9 bases are a match to TRBD1. The V and J ends lost 6 bases and 1 base, in that order; junction bases with no gene match: 7. Germline V CDR1 and CDR2: MDHEN, SYDVKM. This CDR3 is 15 amino acids long. The CDR3 DNA reads as TGTGCCAGCAGCTTTGACAGGGGGTCGTCCTACGAGCAGTACTTC. As protein: CASSFDRGSSYEQYF.

This chain joins TRBV19 and TRBJ1-6; D is perhaps TRBD1 (6 bases). This CDR3 contains 13 residues. Per germline, CDR1 LNHDA and CDR2 SQIVND (reference sequence). The V gene lost 3 bases and the J gene lost 10 bases, with 10 bases spanning the gap. DNA of the CDR3: TGTGCCAGTAGTATCGGACAGATCTCACCCCTCCACTTT. Protein: CASSIGQISPLHF.

This clone was counted a few times. The chain is built from TRBV7-2 and TRBJ2-3; perhaps TRBD1 as D (6 bases). Germline CDR1 and CDR2: SGHTA and FQGNSA. V shed 5 bases and J shed 6 bases, with 15 bases lying between them. The CDR3 totals 14 residues. CDR3 in amino acids: CASSQTGAGDTQYF. DNA of the CDR3: TGTGCCAGCAGCCAGACAGGAGCAGGGGATACGCAGTATTTT. The full variable domain, its missing parts supplied by reference TRBV7-2 and TRBJ2-3, is GAGVSQSPSNKVTEKGKDVELRCDPISGHTALYWYRQSLGQGLEFLIYFQGNSAPDKSGLPSDRFSAERTGGSVSTLTIQRTQQEDSAVYLCASSQTGAGDTQYFGPGTRLTVL.

The genes are TRBV7-9 and TRBJ1-1; D is uncertain. The germline CDR1 and CDR2 sequences are SEHNR and FQNEAQ (reference sequence). V gave up 5 bases and J gave up 1 base, with 14 bases separating them. This CDR3 has 15 amino acids. CDR3 sequence reads: CASSGPRAANTEAFF. In DNA form, the CDR3 reads TGTGCCAGCAGCGGACCCCGCGCAGCGAACACTGAAGCTTTCTTT.

V and J are TRBV4-2 and TRBJ2-2; D remains ambiguous. Germline V gene lookup returns CDR1 LGHNA and CDR2 YNFKEQ. The length of the CDR3 is 12 residues. The ends were cut back, 4 bases at V and 8 bases at J, with 8 bases in the middle. In DNA, the CDR3 is TGTGCCAGCAGCCCGGTTGGTGGGGAGCTGTTTTTT. It translates to CASSPVGGELFF.

The J gene is TRBJ2-3, the V gene TRBV6-4; D ambiguous. Germline CDR1 and CDR2: MRHNA and SNTAGT. The CDR3 extends over 13 amino acids. Trimming removed 2 bases from V and 2 bases from J, with 5 bases in between. The CDR3 protein is CASSDRTTDTQYF. CDR3 nucleotide sequence: TGTGCCAGCAGTGACCGGACCACAGATACGCAGTATTTT.